This section outlines one T cell receptor beta chain sequence together with its context. V shed 6 bases, J shed 9 bases, and the junction held 15 bases outside the gene matches. This CDR3 region has 16 residues. Germline CDR1 is SGHDT and CDR2 is YYEEEE. In the original workflow: Amplifying reference gene primers gave estimates of nucleated cell counts. Data came from immunoSEQ multiplex PCR; TCRdb stores just in-frame clones and leaves some out. V and J calls and clone size follow that table, whereas D and trimming were derived from the DNA. This table holds about 95,000 clones, approximately 87% found once. The data were taken from a study of blood T cell repertoires in COVID-19. Whole-study context: Sites across the United States, Italy and Spain contributed samples from acute and convalescent COVID-19. T cells, B-cell-depleted T cells, or PBMCs provided the cDNA or gDNA that served as material.

This chain connects TRBV5-6 to TRBJ2-1; TRBD1 agrees at 10 bases. This receptor was taken from a human donor in a cohort sampled during active COVID-19. The sequencing sample was made of peripheral blood. CDR3 in DNA: TGTGCCAGCACCATCTCTGGGACAGGGGCCCCCGGTGAGCAGTTCTTC. This sequence encodes CASTISGTGAPGEQFF.